The entry below describes one TCR beta chain. Its antigen is still unknown. Trimming removed 5 bases from V and 2 bases from J; junction bases left unmatched: 16. This CDR3 is built from 18 residues. Per germline, CDR1 MDHEN and CDR2 SYDVKM. The data were obtained in a study of T-cell reconstitution after alpha-beta-depleted transplantation in children. Study observations and caveats: Hyperexpanded clones declined; after one year, newly produced T cells mostly supplied diversity. The origin of high day-60 TCRbeta diversity in some patients lay in surviving recipient T cells and thymic progenitors. Alpha-beta T cells about two months after transplant reportedly derived from several hundred expanded graft clones.

TCRbeta library construction was performed incorporating unique molecular identifiers. TCRdb re-called the PCR reads through MiXCR, storing one row per CDR3 protein. Of fewer than 250,000 distinct CDR3 sequences in the sample, about a sixth were seen once. The receptor's source is a male patient under 10 years old who had a stem cell transplant for acute lymphoblastic leukemia, so the T cells may come from the graft donor. V gene TRBV28 combines with J gene TRBJ2-3; 7 bases are shared with TRBD2. The sequencing used PBMCs, mostly from graft donor cells, collected 360 days after TCRalphabeta/CD19-depleted stem cell transplant. The CDR3 region is CASSLGSVAGGVTDTQYF. CDR3 coding DNA: TGTGCCAGCAGTCTGGGTTCTGTAGCTGGGGGGGTCACAGATACGCAGTATTTT.